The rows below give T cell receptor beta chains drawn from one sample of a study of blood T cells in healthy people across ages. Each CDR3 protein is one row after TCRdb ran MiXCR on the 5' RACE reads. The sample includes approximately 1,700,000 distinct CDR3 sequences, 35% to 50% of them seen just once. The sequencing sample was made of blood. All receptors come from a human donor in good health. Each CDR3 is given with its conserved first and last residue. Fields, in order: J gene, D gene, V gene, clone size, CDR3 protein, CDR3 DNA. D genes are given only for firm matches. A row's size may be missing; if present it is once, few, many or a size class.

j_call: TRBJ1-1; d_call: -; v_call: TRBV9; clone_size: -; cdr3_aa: CASSVGSSLNTEAFF; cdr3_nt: TGTGCCAGCAGCGTAGGTAGTAGCTTGAACACTGAAGCTTTCTTT
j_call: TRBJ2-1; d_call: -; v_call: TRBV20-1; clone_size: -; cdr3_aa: CSAKKTSSYNEQFF; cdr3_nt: TGCAGTGCTAAAAAGACAAGCTCCTACAATGAGCAGTTCTTC
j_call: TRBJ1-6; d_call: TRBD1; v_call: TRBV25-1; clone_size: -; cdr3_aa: CASNQGENNSPLHF; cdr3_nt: TGTGCCAGCAACCAGGGGGAAAATAATTCACCCCTCCACTTT
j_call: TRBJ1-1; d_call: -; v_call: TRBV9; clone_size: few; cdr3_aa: CASSVQIDTEAFF; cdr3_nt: TGTGCCAGCAGCGTACAAATTGACACTGAAGCTTTCTTT
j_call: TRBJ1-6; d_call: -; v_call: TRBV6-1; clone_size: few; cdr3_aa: CASTADGSYNSPLHF; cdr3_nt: TGTGCCAGCACCGCGGACGGCTCCTATAATTCACCCCTCCACTTT
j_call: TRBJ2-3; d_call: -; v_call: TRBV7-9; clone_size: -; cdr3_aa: CTSSLSGSSDTQYF; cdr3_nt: TGTACCAGCAGCTTAAGCGGCAGCTCAGATACGCAGTATTTT
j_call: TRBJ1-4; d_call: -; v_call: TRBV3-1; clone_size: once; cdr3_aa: CASSREYRLGGEKLFF; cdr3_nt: TGTGCCAGCAGCCGAGAATACCGGCTTGGGGGAGAAAAACTGTTTTTT
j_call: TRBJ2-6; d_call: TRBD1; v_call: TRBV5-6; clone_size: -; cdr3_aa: CASSLGQLVSGANVLTF; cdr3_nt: TGTGCCAGCAGCCTGGGACAGCTCGTCTCTGGGGCCAACGTCCTGACTTTC
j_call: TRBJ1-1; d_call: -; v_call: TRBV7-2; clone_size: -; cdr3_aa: CASSLMKNVGDGGAFF; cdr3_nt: TGTGCCAGCAGCTTAATGAAGAATGTCGGGGACGGTGGAGCTTTCTTT
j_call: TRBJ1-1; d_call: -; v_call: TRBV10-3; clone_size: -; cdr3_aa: CAISGQVEAFF; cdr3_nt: TGTGCCATCAGTGGACAGGTTGAAGCTTTCTTT
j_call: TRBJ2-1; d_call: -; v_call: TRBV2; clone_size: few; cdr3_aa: CASSPDFYNEQFF; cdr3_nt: TGTGCCAGCAGTCCGGACTTCTACAATGAGCAGTTCTTC
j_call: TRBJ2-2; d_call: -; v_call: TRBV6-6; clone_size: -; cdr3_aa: CAIPGPSNTGELFF; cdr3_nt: TGTGCCATCCCAGGGCCCTCGAACACCGGGGAGCTGTTTTTT
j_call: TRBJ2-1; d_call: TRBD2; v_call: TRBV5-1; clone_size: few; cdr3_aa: CASSTTAGGLVHNEQFF; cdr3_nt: TGCGCCAGCAGCACCACGGCGGGGGGACTAGTCCACAATGAGCAGTTCTTC
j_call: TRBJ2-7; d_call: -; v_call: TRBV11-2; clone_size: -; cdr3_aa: CASSALDRNYEQYF; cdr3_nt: TGTGCCAGCAGCGCTCTGGACAGAAACTACGAGCAGTACTTC
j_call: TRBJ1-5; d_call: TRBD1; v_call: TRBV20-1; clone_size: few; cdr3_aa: CSARDDRDRGTNVQPQHF; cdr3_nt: TGCAGTGCTAGAGATGATAGGGACAGGGGGACCAACGTTCAGCCCCAGCATTTT
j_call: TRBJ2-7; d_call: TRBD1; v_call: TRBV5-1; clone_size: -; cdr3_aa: CASSSGQPLVEQYF; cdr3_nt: TGCGCCAGCAGCTCGGGACAGCCGCTAGTCGAGCAGTACTTC
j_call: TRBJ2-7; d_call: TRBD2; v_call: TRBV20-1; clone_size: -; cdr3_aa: CSAEYRGGRESYEQYF; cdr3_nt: TGCAGTGCTGAATATAGGGGAGGGAGGGAATCCTACGAGCAGTACTTC
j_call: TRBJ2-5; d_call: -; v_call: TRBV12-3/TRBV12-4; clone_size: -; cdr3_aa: CASTVGAVGETQYF; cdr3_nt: TGTGCCAGCACAGTGGGGGCAGTTGGAGAGACCCAGTACTTC
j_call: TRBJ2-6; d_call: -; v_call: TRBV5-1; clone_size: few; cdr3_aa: CASSLAGGYSGANVLTF; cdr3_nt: TGCGCCAGCAGCTTGGCGGGGGGCTACTCTGGGGCCAACGTCCTGACTTTC
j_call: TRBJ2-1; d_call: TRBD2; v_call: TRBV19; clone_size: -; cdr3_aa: CASSTQLAGDFHNEQFF; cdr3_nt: TGTGCCAGTAGTACCCAACTAGCGGGAGACTTTCACAATGAGCAGTTCTTC
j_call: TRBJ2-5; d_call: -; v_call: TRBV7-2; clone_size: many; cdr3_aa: CASSSGNEETQYF; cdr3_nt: TGTGCCAGCAGCTCCGGGAACGAAGAGACCCAGTACTTC
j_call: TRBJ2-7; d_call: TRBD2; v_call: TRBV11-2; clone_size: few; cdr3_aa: CASSFRGGNYEQYF; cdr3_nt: TGTGCCAGCAGCTTCCGGGGGGGGAACTACGAGCAGTACTTC
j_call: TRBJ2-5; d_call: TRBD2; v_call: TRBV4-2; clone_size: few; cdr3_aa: CASSQLPERLAGRETQYF; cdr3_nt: TGTGCCAGCAGCCAACTCCCCGAACGACTAGCGGGGCGGGAGACCCAGTACTTC
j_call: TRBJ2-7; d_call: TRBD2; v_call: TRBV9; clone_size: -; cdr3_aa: CASSVGTSGVYEQYF; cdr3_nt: TGTGCCAGCAGCGTAGGAACTAGCGGGGTATACGAGCAGTACTTC
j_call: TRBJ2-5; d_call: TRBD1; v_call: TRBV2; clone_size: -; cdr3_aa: CASSEAGDSSNYQETQYF; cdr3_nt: TGTGCCAGCAGTGAAGCGGGGGACAGCTCGAACTACCAAGAGACCCAGTACTTC
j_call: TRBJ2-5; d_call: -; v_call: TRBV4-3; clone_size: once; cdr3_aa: CASSQGASQVGQTQYF; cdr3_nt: TGCGCCAGCAGCCAAGGGGCTAGCCAAGTAGGCCAGACCCAGTACTTC
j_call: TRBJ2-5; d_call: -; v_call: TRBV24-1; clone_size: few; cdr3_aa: CTTSDSFRGGYQETQYF; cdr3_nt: TGTACCACCAGTGATTCCTTTAGGGGCGGGTACCAAGAGACCCAGTACTTC
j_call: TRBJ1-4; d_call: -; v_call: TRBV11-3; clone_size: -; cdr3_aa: CASSFGLAREKLFF; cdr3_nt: TGTGCCAGCAGCTTCGGGTTGGCCCGGGAAAAACTGTTTTTT
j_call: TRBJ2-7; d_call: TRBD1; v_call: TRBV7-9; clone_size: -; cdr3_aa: CASSLPGTGFYEQYF; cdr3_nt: TGTGCCAGCAGCCTGCCTGGGACAGGGTTCTACGAGCAGTACTTC
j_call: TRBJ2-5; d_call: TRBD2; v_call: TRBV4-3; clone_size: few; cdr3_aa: CASSQGGRLAGQETQYF; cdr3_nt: TGCGCCAGCAGCCAAGGTGGACGACTAGCGGGACAAGAGACCCAGTACTTC
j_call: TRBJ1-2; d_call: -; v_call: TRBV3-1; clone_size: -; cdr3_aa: CASSPRQVLHGYTF; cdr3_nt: TGTGCCAGCAGCCCACGACAGGTTTTGCATGGCTACACCTTC
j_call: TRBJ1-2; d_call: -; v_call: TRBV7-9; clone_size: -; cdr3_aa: CTSSRDGNYGYTF; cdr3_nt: TGTACCAGCAGTCGGGACGGTAACTATGGCTACACCTTC
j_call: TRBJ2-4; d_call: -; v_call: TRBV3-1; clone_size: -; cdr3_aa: CASSQGPTPPHTRYF; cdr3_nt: TGTGCCAGCAGCCAAGGACCTACCCCCCCACACACGCGGTACTTC
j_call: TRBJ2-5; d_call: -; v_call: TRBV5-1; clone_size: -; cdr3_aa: CASSWGTGTPTQYF; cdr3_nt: TGCGCCAGCAGCTGGGGGACCGGGACGCCGACCCAGTACTTC